This paragraph reports one TCR beta chain. This entry belongs to a study of T cells after yellow fever vaccination. Each CDR3 protein gets one entry after TCRdb re-called the 5' RACE reads with MiXCR. The sample holds 450,000 to 550,000 distinct CDR3 sequences, just over 20% seen once. Germline CDR1 reads SGHKS; CDR2 reads YYEKEE (reference sequence). The CDR3 runs to 15 residues. Trimming pared 1 base from V and 6 bases from J, leaving 16 bases between. This sequence originates from a young man who received the YFV17D yellow fever vaccine. Here the sequenced sample was PBMCs, taken 21 days after the first yellow fever vaccination. The V gene is TRBV5-5, the J gene TRBJ1-1; D is perhaps TRBD1 (6 bases). CDR3 coding DNA: TGTGCCAGCAGCTTGCGATACAGGGAGTTGGCTGAAGCTTTCTTT. Encoded protein: CASSLRYRELAEAFF.